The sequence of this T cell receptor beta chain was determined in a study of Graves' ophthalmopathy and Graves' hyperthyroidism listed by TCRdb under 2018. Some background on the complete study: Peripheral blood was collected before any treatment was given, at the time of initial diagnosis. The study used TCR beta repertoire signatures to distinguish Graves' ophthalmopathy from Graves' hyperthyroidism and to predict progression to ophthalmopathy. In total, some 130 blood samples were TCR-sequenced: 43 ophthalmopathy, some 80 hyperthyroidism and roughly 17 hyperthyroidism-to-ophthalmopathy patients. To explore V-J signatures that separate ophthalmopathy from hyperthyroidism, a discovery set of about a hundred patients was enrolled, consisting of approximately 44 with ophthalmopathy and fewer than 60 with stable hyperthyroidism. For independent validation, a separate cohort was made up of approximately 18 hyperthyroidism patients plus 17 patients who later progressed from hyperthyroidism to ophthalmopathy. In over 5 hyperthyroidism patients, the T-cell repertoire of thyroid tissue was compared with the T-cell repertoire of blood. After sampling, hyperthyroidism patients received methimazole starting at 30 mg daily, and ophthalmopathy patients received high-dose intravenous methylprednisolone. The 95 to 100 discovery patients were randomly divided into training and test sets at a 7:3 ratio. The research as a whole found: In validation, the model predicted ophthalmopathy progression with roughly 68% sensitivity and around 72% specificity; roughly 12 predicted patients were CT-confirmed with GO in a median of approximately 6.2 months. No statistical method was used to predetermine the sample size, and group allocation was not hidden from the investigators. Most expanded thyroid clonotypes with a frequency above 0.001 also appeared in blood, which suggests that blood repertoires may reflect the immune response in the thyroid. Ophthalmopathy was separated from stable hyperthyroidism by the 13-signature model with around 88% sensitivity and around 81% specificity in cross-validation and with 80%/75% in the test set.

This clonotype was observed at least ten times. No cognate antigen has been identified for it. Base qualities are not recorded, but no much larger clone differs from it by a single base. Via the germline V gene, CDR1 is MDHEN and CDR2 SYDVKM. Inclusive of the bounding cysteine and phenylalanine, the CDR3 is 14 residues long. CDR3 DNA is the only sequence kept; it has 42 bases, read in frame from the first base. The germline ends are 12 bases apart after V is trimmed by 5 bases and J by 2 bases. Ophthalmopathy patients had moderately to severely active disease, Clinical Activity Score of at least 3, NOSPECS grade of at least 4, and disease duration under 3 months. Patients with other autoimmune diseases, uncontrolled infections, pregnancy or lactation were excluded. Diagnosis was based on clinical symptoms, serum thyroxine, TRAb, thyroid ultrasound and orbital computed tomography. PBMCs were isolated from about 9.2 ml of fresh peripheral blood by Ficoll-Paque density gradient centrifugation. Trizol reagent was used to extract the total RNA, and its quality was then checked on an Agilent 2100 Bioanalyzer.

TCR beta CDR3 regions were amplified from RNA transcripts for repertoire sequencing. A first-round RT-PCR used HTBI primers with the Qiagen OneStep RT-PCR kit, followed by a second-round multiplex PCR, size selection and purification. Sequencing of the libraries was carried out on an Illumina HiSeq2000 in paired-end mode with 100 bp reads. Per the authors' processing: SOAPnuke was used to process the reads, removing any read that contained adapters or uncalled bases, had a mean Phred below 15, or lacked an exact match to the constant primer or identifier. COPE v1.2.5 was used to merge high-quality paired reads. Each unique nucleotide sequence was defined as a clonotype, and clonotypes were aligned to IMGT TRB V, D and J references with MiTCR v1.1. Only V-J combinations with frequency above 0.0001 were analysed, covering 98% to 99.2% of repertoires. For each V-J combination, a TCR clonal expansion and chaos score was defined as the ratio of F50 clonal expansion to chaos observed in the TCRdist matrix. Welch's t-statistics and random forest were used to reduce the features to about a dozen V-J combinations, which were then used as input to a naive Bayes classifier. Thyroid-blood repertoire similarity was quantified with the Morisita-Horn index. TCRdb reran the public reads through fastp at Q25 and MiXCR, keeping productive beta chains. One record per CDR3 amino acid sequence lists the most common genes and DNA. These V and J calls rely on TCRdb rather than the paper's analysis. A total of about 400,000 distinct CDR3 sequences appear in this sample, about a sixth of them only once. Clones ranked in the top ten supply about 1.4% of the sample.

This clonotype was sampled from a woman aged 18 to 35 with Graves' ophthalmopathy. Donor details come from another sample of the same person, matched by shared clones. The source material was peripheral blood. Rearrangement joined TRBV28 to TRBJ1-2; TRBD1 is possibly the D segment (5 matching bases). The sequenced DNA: TGTGCCAGCAGTCCCGTCCCAGGGAACTATGGCTACACCTTC. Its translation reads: CASSPVPGNYGYTF.